This T cell receptor beta chain derives from a study of cytomegalovirus exposure and HLA in healthy donors. Points from the study as a whole: In vitro checks showed that three CMV-associated chains really do target CMV antigens.

PCR involved 60 Vbeta and 13 Jbeta primers. Assay used: immunoSEQ multiplex PCR; TCRdb lists only in-frame clones, some missing. Its listing shows roughly 140,000 clones. In regard to this clone: The antigen is undetermined. This sample also contains other DNA sequences that code for the same CDR3.

The CDR3 is made up of 13 amino acids. CDR1 is SGHTA, CDR2 FQGNSA, per germline. Trimming removed 5 bases at V and 2 bases at J, with 9 bases between. The source of this sequence is a man aged 35-49 years in good health and CMV-seronegative. Sequencing was done on a sample of PBMCs. This chain links TRBV7-2 with TRBJ1-2; weak D call: TRBD1 (6 bases). The CDR3 loop is CASSPQGNYGYTF. The CDR3, as DNA: TGTGCCAGCAGCCCACAGGGAAACTATGGCTACACCTTC.